This T cell receptor beta chain was sequenced during a study of metastatic and nonmetastatic thyroid tumors. Prior to thyroid surgery, none of the patients had received any treatment. Germline V gene data show CDR1 as MDHEN and CDR2 as SYDVKM. The CDR3 is 12 amino acids. Deletions cut 5 bases from V and 7 bases from J, with 11 bases between. Through MiXCR, TCRdb re-clonotyped the PCR reads. The sample contains around 20,000 clones, less than 25% of which appear only once. Sequencing was done on a sample of tumor tissue. The TCR sequence derives from a female donor with papillary thyroid cancer or a benign thyroid nodule (not recorded which). Some clones in this sample may be carry-over from other donors' samples. The chain has TRBV28 and TRBJ1-2; the D gene is possibly TRBD1 (6 bases). CDR3 sequence: CASSLNRVGYTF. In DNA form, the CDR3 reads TGTGCCAGCAGTCTCAACAGGGTTGGCTACACCTTC.